This is a list of T cell receptor beta chains from one sample in a study of technical replicates of blood from a handful of donors. Repertoires were generated with immunoSEQ multiplex PCR, while TCRdb's copy carries only in-frame clones and drops some. The sample contains about 70,000 clones, just under 95% of which appear only once. Material for sequencing was T cells isolated from PBMCs. The receptors were sampled from a human donor in good health. CDR3s include the opening cysteine and the closing phenylalanine or tryptophan. The D gene is left open where the match is weak. Clone size is stated in some rows and not others, as once, few, many or a class when expanded.

size,J,D,V,DNA,CDR3
once,TRBJ2-2,NA,TRBV18,TGTGCCAGCTCACCACGAGACACCGGGGAGCTGTTTTTT,CASSPRDTGELFF
NA,TRBJ2-7,NA,TRBV5-1,TGCGCCAGCAGCTTGCGACAGCACGAGCAGTACTTC,CASSLRQHEQYF
NA,TRBJ2-3,TRBD2,TRBV27,TGTGCCAGCAGTCTCGGACTAGCCACAGATACGCAGTATTTT,CASSLGLATDTQYF
once,TRBJ2-1,NA,TRBV7-9,TGTGCCAGCGTGGTACTACCGTACAATGAGCAGTTCTTC,CASVVLPYNEQFF
NA,TRBJ2-6,NA,TRBV5-1,TGCGCCAGCAGCTTACCGGGTTACACCTCTGGGGCCAACGTCCTGACTTTC,CASSLPGYTSGANVLTF
NA,TRBJ2-7,NA,TRBV9,TGTGCCAGCGGTGGTACGGGAGAGTCCTACGAGCAGTACTTC,CASGGTGESYEQYF
once,TRBJ1-2,NA,TRBV10-3,TGTGCCATCAGTGAAGCCTCAGGATATGGCTACACCTTC,CAISEASGYGYTF
NA,TRBJ2-2,TRBD2,TRBV4-2,TGTGCCAGCAGCTCAAATAGCGGGAAGCCGAACACCGGGGAGCTGTTTTTT,CASSSNSGKPNTGELFF
NA,TRBJ1-4,NA,TRBV5-1,TGCGCCAGCAGCTTGGGGCCGAGGGAAAAACTGTTTTTT,CASSLGPREKLFF
NA,TRBJ1-1,NA,TRBV19,TGTGCCAGCTTCAGGGGCTGGATGAACACTGAAGCTTTCTTT,CASFRGWMNTEAFF
NA,TRBJ2-3,TRBD2,TRBV6-4,TGTGCCAGCAGCGGGGAGGGAGACATAGATACGCAGTATTTT,CASSGEGDIDTQYF
NA,TRBJ1-5,TRBD1,TRBV12-5,TGTGCTAGTGGTTTGGTGTACAGGGGGGAGGGTCAGCCCCAGCATTTT,CASGLVYRGEGQPQHF
once,TRBJ2-2,NA,TRBV11-3,TGTGCCAGCAGCTTTAGGACAGATTTGAACACCGGGGAGCTGTTTTTT,CASSFRTDLNTGELFF
NA,TRBJ2-6,TRBD1,TRBV30,TGTGCCTGGGACAGGGGAGGCGGGAGGGCCAACGTCCTGACTTTC,CAWDRGGGRANVLTF
NA,TRBJ1-1,TRBD1,TRBV25-1,TGTGCCAGCAAGGTACAGGGGTCGGTGAACACTGAAGCTTTCTTT,CASKVQGSVNTEAFF
NA,TRBJ2-5,TRBD2,TRBV19,TGTGCCAGTAGTATTTTAGCGGGACACCAAGAGACCCAGTACTTC,CASSILAGHQETQYF
NA,TRBJ2-3,NA,TRBV9,TGTGCCAGCAGCGTAGTCATCACAGATACGCAGTATTTT,CASSVVITDTQYF
NA,TRBJ2-1,TRBD1,TRBV29-1,TGCAGCGGCAATACAGGGGAAAATGAGCAGTTCTTC,CSGNTGENEQFF
NA,TRBJ1-5,TRBD1,TRBV10-3,TGTGCCATCAGTGTAGGACAGGGAGGGACTCAGCCCCAGCATTTT,CAISVGQGGTQPQHF
NA,TRBJ1-5,NA,TRBV7-8,TGTGCCAGCGTCCCCCAGGGACTTAATCAGCCCCAGCATTTT,CASVPQGLNQPQHF
NA,TRBJ2-1,NA,TRBV19,TGTGCCAGTATGCCAGATTCCTACAATGAGCAGTTCTTC,CASMPDSYNEQFF
NA,TRBJ2-1,NA,TRBV4-2,TGTGCCAGCAGCCAAGGCCCAGGGAATAACAATGAGCAGTTCTTC,CASSQGPGNNNEQFF
NA,TRBJ1-1,NA,TRBV11-1,TGTGCCAGCAGCCCCTCGTACACTGAAGCTTTCTTT,CASSPSYTEAFF
NA,TRBJ1-5,NA,TRBV7-6,TGTGCCAGCAGCTTAATAGGGGTGAATCAGCCCCAGCATTTT,CASSLIGVNQPQHF
NA,TRBJ1-2,NA,TRBV29-1,TGCAGCGTTGCGCAGGGGCTTAACTATGGCTACACCTTC,CSVAQGLNYGYTF
NA,TRBJ1-1,TRBD1,TRBV6-6,TGTGCCAGCAGACCTGACAGGGCGACGTGGGGCACTGAAGCTTTCTTT,CASRPDRATWGTEAFF
NA,TRBJ2-7,NA,TRBV5-5,TGTGCCAGCAGCTTTCTCGCGTCGGTCTGGCAGTACTTC,CASSFLASVWQYF
NA,TRBJ2-7,NA,TRBV11-3,TGTGCCAGCAGCTCGTACAGCTCCTACGAGCAGTACTTC,CASSSYSSYEQYF
once,TRBJ1-1,NA,TRBV5-1,TGCGCCAGCAGAATCAACTCAAGGGGCCTGAACACTGAAGCTTTCTTT,CASRINSRGLNTEAFF
NA,TRBJ2-1,TRBD1,TRBV29-1,TGCAGCGTTGGGCCCTCCATGGACAGGGGGCCTGAGCAGTTCTTC,CSVGPSMDRGPEQFF
NA,TRBJ2-1,NA,TRBV27,TGTGCCAGCAGTCTCCTTTTAGCGGCTCCCTACAATGAGCAGTTCTTC,CASSLLLAAPYNEQFF
NA,TRBJ2-5,NA,TRBV7-9,TGTGCCAGCAGCTTACTGCTAGCAGAGACCCAGTACTTC,CASSLLLAETQYF
NA,TRBJ2-1,NA,TRBV7-8,TGTGCCAGCAGCTCCAGGGGGGCCGACGGGGAGCAGTTCTTC,CASSSRGADGEQFF
NA,TRBJ1-2,NA,TRBV5-6,TGTGCCAGCAGCTTGGGGCCAGTCCTTAACTATGGCTACACCTTC,CASSLGPVLNYGYTF
NA,TRBJ2-3,TRBD2,TRBV29-1,TGCAGCGCCAGGACTAGCGCGAGAGGAGCGCAGTATTTT,CSARTSARGAQYF
NA,TRBJ2-3,TRBD2,TRBV27,TGTGCCAGCAGTATACTAGCGCCTAGCACAGATACGCAGTATTTT,CASSILAPSTDTQYF
NA,TRBJ1-5,NA,TRBV19,TGTGCCAGCCTAGGGGTTACGGATCAGCCCCAGCATTTT,CASLGVTDQPQHF
NA,TRBJ2-7,TRBD2,TRBV19,TGTGCCAGTTCTAGCGGGAAAATATTCGAGCAGTACTTC,CASSSGKIFEQYF
NA,TRBJ2-1,TRBD2,TRBV14,TGTGCCAGCAGCCATAGCGGGAGGGCCGAGGAGTTCTTC,CASSHSGRAEEFF
NA,TRBJ1-5,TRBD1,TRBV7-2,TGTGCCAGCAGTCAAAGACAGGGGGCTCCTCAGCCCCAGCATTTT,CASSQRQGAPQPQHF
NA,TRBJ2-5,TRBD2,TRBV27,TGTGCCAGCAGCATTAGCGGGAGTGGAGAGACCCAGTACTTC,CASSISGSGETQYF
NA,TRBJ2-7,TRBD2,TRBV6-1,TGTGCCAGCAGTGAAGGTCCTAGCGGGAACTACGAGCAGTACTTC,CASSEGPSGNYEQYF